The 6 T cell receptor beta chains presented below share a single source sample, sequenced in a study of shared clonotypes between healthy human individuals (TCRdb year 2020). To prepare the library, the immunoSEQ multiplex PCR assay was applied. Not all clones reach the TCRdb copy of this immuneACCESS table, which keeps in-frame sequences only. Checked studies attribute under half of the gap to unresolved V genes and leave the rest unexplained. The sample table holds roughly 2 million clones, of which 95% were seen once. The ten top clones hold 0.13% of the sample. The sequencing sample was made of naive CD4+ T cells sorted from blood. What the cell subset or site label conveys for this sample: CD45RA+ positively selected. These receptors were obtained from a man between 18 and 35 years old in good health.

V gene TRBV2 combines with J gene TRBJ1-2; perhaps TRBD1 as D (5 bases). CDR3 length equals 14 residues. With 6 bases removed from V and 7 bases from J, the gap between germline ends came to 18 bases. Germline CDR1 SNHLY, CDR2 FYNNEI. The CDR3 nucleotides read TGTGCCAGCAGGGGGGTAGAGATCGGAGGTGGCTACACCTTC. Its translation is CASRGVEIGGGYTF.

The CDR3 DNA reads TGTGCCAGTAGAGAGTGGACGGCCAGGGTCGAGACCCAGTACTTC. It encodes CASREWTARVETQYF. This sequence joins TRBV6-1 and TRBJ2-5, with D tentatively TRBD1 (5 bases). This CDR3 is built from 15 residues. CDR1 is MNHNS, CDR2 SASEGT, per germline. Trimming removed 9 bases from V and 5 bases from J, with 22 bases in between.

The chain recombines TRBV10-1 with TRBJ2-4; D not certain. Trimming left V 6 bases short and J 6 bases short, with 12 bases between. Germline V gene data show CDR1 as WNHNN and CDR2 as SYGVQD (reference sequence). The CDR3 runs 13 residues. This CDR3 is CASSVTVGNIQYF. The DNA of the CDR3 is TGCGCCAGCAGCGTTACAGTGGGAAACATTCAGTACTTC.

On this clone itself: The sample carries other DNA sequences with the same CDR3. The gene calls are TRBV29-1 and TRBJ2-1; no reliable D call. Germline V lookup: CDR1 SQVTM, CDR2 ANQGSEA. The germline V and J ends were trimmed by 3 bases and 0 bases, with 6 bases remaining between them. The CDR3 is made up of 13 amino acids. CDR3 sequence reads: CSVDRSSYNEQFF. The CDR3 DNA reads as TGCAGCGTTGACAGGAGCTCCTACAATGAGCAGTTCTTC.

The chain joins TRBV28 to TRBJ2-7; 9 bases fit TRBD2. Germline trimming cut 2 bases from V and 1 base from J; bases unmatched to any gene: 6. The CDR3 runs to 16 residues. In germline, CDR1 is MDHEN, CDR2 SYDVKM. The CDR3 DNA follows: TGTGCCAGCAGTTTACCCCCGGGACTAGCATCCTACGAGCAGTACTTC. Amino acids: CASSLPPGLASYEQYF.

This clone showed up just once. The rearrangement joins TRBV5-1 to TRBJ2-3, with D tentatively TRBD1 (5 bases). The germline gives CDR1 SGHRS, CDR2 YFSETQ. V lost 4 bases, J lost 1 base, and 7 bases lay in between. There are 13 residues in the CDR3. The CDR3, as DNA: TGCGCCAGCAGCATACAGGGCACAGATACGCAGTATTTT. This encodes CASSIQGTDTQYF.